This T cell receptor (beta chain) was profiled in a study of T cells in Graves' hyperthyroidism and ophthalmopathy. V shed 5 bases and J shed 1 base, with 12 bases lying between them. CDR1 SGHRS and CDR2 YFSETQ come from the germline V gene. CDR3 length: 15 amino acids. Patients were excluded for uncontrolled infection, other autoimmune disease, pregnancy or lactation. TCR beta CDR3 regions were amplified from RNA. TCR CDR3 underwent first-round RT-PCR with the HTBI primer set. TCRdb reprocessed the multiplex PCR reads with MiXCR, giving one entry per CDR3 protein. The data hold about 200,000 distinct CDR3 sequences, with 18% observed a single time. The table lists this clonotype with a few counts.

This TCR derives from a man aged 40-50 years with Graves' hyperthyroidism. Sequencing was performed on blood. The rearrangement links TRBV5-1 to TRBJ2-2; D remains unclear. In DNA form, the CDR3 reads TGCGCCAGCAGGAAGCCGACGGGGAACACCGGGGAGCTGTTTTTT. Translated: CASRKPTGNTGELFF.